The 11 T cell receptor beta chains below were found in one sample sequenced in a study of identical twins. TCRdb independently ran MiXCR on the 5' RACE reads; one entry per CDR3 protein. Of about 300,000 distinct CDR3 sequences in the sample, 10% to 15% were seen once. The same sample was also used in a study of yellow fever vaccine responses in identical twins.

The sequencing sample was made of CD8+ T cells sorted from blood. The receptors here all came from a woman in her late teens or twenties in good health.

This chain joins TRBV13 and TRBJ2-1, with 9 bases lining up with TRBD2. The CDR3 has 16 residues. Looked up from germline, CDR1 is PRHDT and CDR2 is FYEKMQ (reference sequence). Trimming took 0 bases from V and 6 from J; bases not matched to a gene: 6. The CDR3 DNA reads as TGTGCCAGCAGCTTAGGCCTTAGCGGGAGATCCAATGAGCAGTTCTTC. This encodes CASSLGLSGRSNEQFF.

The chain joins TRBV7-6 to TRBJ1-5, with D possibly being TRBD1 (5 bases). Germline V CDR1 and CDR2: SGHVS, FNYEAQ. The CDR3 is 16 amino acids. V gave up 5 bases and J gave up 5 bases, with 19 bases separating them. For the CDR3, the DNA is TGTGCCAGCAGCCCCACCTCAGGGTTGCTACATCAGCCCCAGCATTTT. Residues: CASSPTSGLLHQPQHF.

This clonotype turned up a few times. This rearrangement joins TRBV15 to TRBJ2-3; possibly TRBD2 for D (6 bases). CDR1 LNHNV and CDR2 YYDKDF come from the germline V gene (reference sequence). V gave up 9 bases and J gave up 0 bases, with 10 bases separating them. The CDR3 is 13 residues long. This CDR3 is CATEGGSTDTQYF. CDR3 in DNA: TGTGCCACTGAGGGAGGAAGCACAGATACGCAGTATTTT.

This clonotype has only a few counts. The chain employs TRBV7-8 and TRBJ2-7; no clear D. CDR1 is SGHVS and CDR2 is FQNEAQ in the germline V gene. The CDR3 spans 11 residues. Deletions cut 0 bases from V and 5 bases from J, with 2 bases between. CDR3 amino acids: CASSLANEQYF. The CDR3 bases are TGTGCCAGCAGCTTAGCGAACGAGCAGTACTTC.

This clonotype has only a few counts. Here the CDR3 DNA reads TGTGCCACCAGTCCAGGGACCCTTTTCGAGCAGTACGTC. This codes for CATSPGTLFEQYV. The V gene is TRBV15, the J gene TRBJ2-7, with D perhaps matching TRBD1 or TRBD2 (5 bases each). The CDR3 is 13 residues long. The ends were cut back, 6 bases at V and 6 bases at J, with 15 bases in the middle. Germline CDR1 and CDR2: LNHNV and YYDKDF (reference sequence).

The V call is TRBV4-1, the J call TRBJ1-1; TRBD1 matches at 11 bases. This CDR3 contains 16 residues. After removal of 3 bases from V and 4 bases from J, the junction contained 7 bases not matched to a gene. Germline CDR1 MGHRA, CDR2 YSYEKL. Here the CDR3 reads CASSHLGTGGVTEAFF. CDR3 DNA: TGCGCCAGCAGCCATCTTGGGACAGGGGGTGTCACTGAAGCTTTCTTT.

This chain links TRBV6-5 with TRBJ2-5; D remains unclear. Trimming stripped 2 bases from V and 2 bases from J, with 9 bases between. Germline CDR1 reads MNHEY; CDR2 reads SVGAGI. The CDR3 loop spans 14 amino acids. The CDR3 region is CASSYGRAQETQYF. The CDR3 DNA reads as TGTGCCAGCAGTTACGGACGGGCACAAGAGACCCAGTACTTC.

The sample holds a few counts of this clonotype. The chain couples TRBV7-9 to TRBJ1-6; a weak D match, TRBD1 (6 bases). The CDR3 contains 15 residues. CDR1 is SEHNR, CDR2 FQNEAQ, per germline (reference sequence). Trimming left V 0 bases short and J 6 bases short, with 9 bases between. In DNA form, the CDR3 reads TGTGCCAGCAGCTTAGCCACAGGGACTAATTCACCCCTCCACTTT. This sequence encodes CASSLATGTNSPLHF.

The rearrangement uses TRBV29-1 and TRBJ2-2; possibly TRBD1 or TRBD2 for D (5 bases each). The germline V gene has CDR1 SQVTM and CDR2 ANQGSEA. The CDR3 extends over 14 amino acids. The V end was cut by 3 bases, the J end by 4 bases, with 12 bases between. The CDR3 DNA sequence: TGCAGCGTTGACCAGGGACGAGGCACCGGGGAGCTGTTTTTT. It is translated as CSVDQGRGTGELFF.

J is TRBJ2-2 and V is TRBV6-2 or TRBV6-3; D gene ambiguous. Germline CDR1 reads MNHEY; CDR2 reads SVGEGT. V lost 6 bases and J 7 bases, leaving 21 bases between the germline ends. The CDR3 contains 16 residues. The CDR3: CASSHLLGSFVGELFF. The CDR3 nucleotides are TGTGCCAGCAGCCACCTGCTCGGTTCTTTCGTCGGGGAGCTGTTTTTT.

This rearrangement joins TRBV5-5 to TRBJ1-1, with D unclear. Trimming cost V 4 bases and J 5 bases, with 15 bases left between them. The germline CDR1 and CDR2 sequences are SGHKS and YYEKEE (reference sequence). CDR3 length: 14 amino acids. The CDR3 here is CASSVAVTGTEAFF. In DNA, the CDR3 is TGTGCCAGCAGCGTGGCGGTTACGGGGACTGAAGCTTTCTTT.